The T cell receptor (beta chain) described here comes from a study of T cells in Graves' hyperthyroidism and ophthalmopathy. Turning to the study itself: Blood from the periphery was taken at initial diagnosis, before any treatment. Study results and caveats: Ophthalmopathy and stable hyperthyroidism were told apart by a 13 V-J model.

This clonotype was seen only a few times. Its antigen is as yet unknown. The CDR3 has 14 residues. Germline V gives CDR1 SGDLS, CDR2 YYNGEE. V lost 3 bases, J lost 0 bases, and 8 bases lay in between. What was amplified from RNA transcripts were TCR beta CDR3 regions. HTBI primers were used for first-round RT-PCR of the TCR CDR3. Via MiXCR, TCRdb re-called the multiplex PCR reads, giving one row per CDR3 protein. The table has some 620,000 distinct CDR3 sequences, 15% to 20% seen once. Sequenced input: blood. This receptor was obtained from a woman in her twenties or thirties with Graves' hyperthyroidism. The genes are TRBV9 and TRBJ2-3; D is unclear. In DNA form, the CDR3 reads TGTGCCAGCAGCGAACAACCTAGCACAGATACGCAGTATTTT. Amino acid sequence: CASSEQPSTDTQYF.